A selection of T cell receptor beta chains follows, all from one sample in a study of blood T cells in healthy people across ages. TCRdb passed the 5' RACE reads through MiXCR, listing each CDR3 protein once. Of about 690,000 distinct CDR3 sequences in the sample, around two fifths were seen once. Sequenced: blood. The source is an elderly man in good health. Both conserved end residues are part of each CDR3. Each record gives: CDR3 protein, CDR3 DNA, J gene, clone size, V gene, D gene. The D gene is left open where the match is weak. Part of the rows lack a size; the others show once, few, many or a class for expanded clones.

CDR3: CASSLDLRGAGDTQYF
DNA: TGCGCCAGCAGCTTGGATCTGCGGGGGGCCGGAGATACGCAGTATTTT
J: TRBJ2-3
size: .
V: TRBV5-1
D: TRBD2

CDR3: CASSQVRGTAYEQYF
DNA: TGCGCCAGCAGCCAAGTAAGGGGGACCGCCTACGAGCAGTACTTC
J: TRBJ2-7
size: many
V: TRBV4-3
D: .

CDR3: CASSLEIWELSYEQYF
DNA: TGCGCCAGCAGCTTGGAGATCTGGGAATTATCCTACGAGCAGTACTTC
J: TRBJ2-7
size: .
V: TRBV5-1
D: .

CDR3: CSAGAGGRGGYTF
DNA: TGCAGTGCTGGGGCCGGGGGCCGTGGTGGCTACACCTTC
J: TRBJ1-2
size: few
V: TRBV20-1
D: .

CDR3: CASSLILAAQETQYF
DNA: TGCGCCAGCAGCCTAATACTAGCGGCCCAAGAGACCCAGTACTTC
J: TRBJ2-5
size: .
V: TRBV4-3
D: TRBD2

CDR3: CASSPGTAQETQYF
DNA: TGTGCCAGCAGCCCCGGGACAGCCCAAGAGACCCAGTACTTC
J: TRBJ2-5
size: many
V: TRBV7-9
D: TRBD1

CDR3: CASSYPSGEMEQETQYF
DNA: TGTGCCAGCAGTTACCCCAGTGGGGAGATGGAACAAGAGACCCAGTACTTC
J: TRBJ2-5
size: few
V: TRBV6-2/TRBV6-3
D: .

CDR3: CASSSRQGASYNEQFF
DNA: TGTGCCAGCAGCTCCAGACAGGGGGCTTCCTACAATGAGCAGTTCTTC
J: TRBJ2-1
size: once
V: TRBV5-4
D: TRBD1

CDR3: CASSSRGEQYF
DNA: TGTGCCAGCAGCTCTCGGGGGGAGCAGTACTTC
J: TRBJ2-5
size: .
V: TRBV6-2/TRBV6-3
D: TRBD2

CDR3: CASSQRNLAGFYLNEQFF
DNA: TGTGCCAGCAGCCAGCGAAACCTAGCGGGCTTTTACTTGAATGAGCAGTTCTTC
J: TRBJ2-1
size: .
V: TRBV3-1
D: TRBD2

CDR3: CASSFDRTSDTQYF
DNA: TGTGCCAGCAGTTTTGATAGGACATCAGATACGCAGTATTTT
J: TRBJ2-3
size: few
V: TRBV28
D: .

CDR3: CASSDEGRKEQYF
DNA: TGTGCCAGCAGTGACGAGGGGCGGAAGGAGCAGTACTTC
J: TRBJ2-7
size: few
V: TRBV6-2/TRBV6-3
D: .

CDR3: CATSDLDETQYF
DNA: TGTGCCACCAGTGATTTGGATGAGACCCAGTACTTC
J: TRBJ2-5
size: .
V: TRBV24-1
D: .

CDR3: CASSKGQRVDNEQYF
DNA: TGTGCCAGCAGCAAGGGACAGCGAGTTGACAATGAGCAGTACTTC
J: TRBJ2-7
size: .
V: TRBV7-2
D: TRBD1

CDR3: CASSPQKNQPQHF
DNA: TGCGCCAGCAGCCCCCAGAAAAATCAGCCCCAGCATTTT
J: TRBJ1-5
size: few
V: TRBV4-3
D: .

CDR3: CASSPDKEYF
DNA: TGTGCCAGCAGCCCGGACAAGGAGTACTTC
J: TRBJ2-5
size: once
V: TRBV7-9
D: .

CDR3: CASSLPGHRWETQYF
DNA: TGTGCCAGCAGCCTACCTGGACACAGATGGGAGACCCAGTACTTC
J: TRBJ2-5
size: .
V: TRBV5-4
D: .

CDR3: CASSLYPPNTEAFF
DNA: TGCGCCAGCAGCTTGTACCCGCCGAACACTGAAGCTTTCTTT
J: TRBJ1-1
size: .
V: TRBV5-1
D: .

CDR3: CASSLNRGGSSYNEQFF
DNA: TGTGCCAGCAGCTTAAACCGGGGGGGGAGCTCCTACAATGAGCAGTTCTTC
J: TRBJ2-1
size: .
V: TRBV13
D: TRBD2

CDR3: CSAPVTGTRDWDTQYF
DNA: TGCAGTGCTCCCGTGACGGGTACGCGGGATTGGGATACGCAGTATTTT
J: TRBJ2-3
size: .
V: TRBV20-1
D: .

CDR3: CASSLLPGLEVYEQYF
DNA: TGTGCCAGCAGCTTATTACCGGGACTAGAGGTCTACGAGCAGTACTTC
J: TRBJ2-7
size: .
V: TRBV7-3
D: TRBD2

CDR3: CVSSYSPARGRNEQFF
DNA: TGTGTCAGCAGTTACTCCCCGGCCAGGGGGCGGAATGAGCAGTTCTTC
J: TRBJ2-1
size: .
V: TRBV6-5
D: TRBD1

CDR3: CATSDSGLAGPMWTDTQYF
DNA: TGTGCCACCAGTGATTCGGGACTAGCGGGCCCGATGTGGACAGATACGCAGTATTTT
J: TRBJ2-3
size: .
V: TRBV24-1
D: TRBD2

CDR3: CASSLAGGAQETQYF
DNA: TGTGCCAGCAGCTTGGCAGGGGGGGCCCAAGAGACCCAGTACTTC
J: TRBJ2-5
size: .
V: TRBV5-6
D: .

CDR3: CASRLDTPDHSPLHF
DNA: TGCGCCAGCAGACTGGACACACCAGACCATTCACCCCTCCACTTT
J: TRBJ1-6
size: few
V: TRBV5-1
D: .

CDR3: CASSAQGGVGELFF
DNA: TGTGCCAGCAGTGCCCAGGGGGGCGTCGGGGAGCTGTTTTTT
J: TRBJ2-2
size: .
V: TRBV2
D: .

CDR3: CASSPMTGRGNEQYF
DNA: TGTGCCAGCAGCCCCATGACGGGGAGAGGTAATGAGCAGTACTTC
J: TRBJ2-7
size: once
V: TRBV7-3
D: .

CDR3: CASTPGGILSSYEQYF
DNA: TGTGCCAGCACCCCTGGTGGTATCCTGAGCTCCTACGAGCAGTACTTC
J: TRBJ2-7
size: .
V: TRBV28
D: .

CDR3: CAGSLSHGSYSNQPQHF
DNA: TGTGCCGGCAGCTTATCGCACGGATCCTATAGCAATCAGCCCCAGCATTTT
J: TRBJ1-5
size: .
V: TRBV11-2
D: .

CDR3: CASSGRTVTSPLHF
DNA: TGTGCCAGCAGTGGGAGGACTGTGACTTCACCCCTCCACTTT
J: TRBJ1-6
size: few
V: TRBV2
D: .

CDR3: CASSLIGRGTNTGELFF
DNA: TGTGCCAGCAGCTTGATCGGCAGGGGGACCAACACCGGGGAGCTGTTTTTT
J: TRBJ2-2
size: .
V: TRBV5-8
D: TRBD1

CDR3: CSARAIQNTEAFF
DNA: TGCAGTGCTAGAGCAATCCAGAACACTGAAGCTTTCTTT
J: TRBJ1-1
size: few
V: TRBV20-1
D: .

CDR3: CASSQDWGGGIEQYF
DNA: TGTGCCAGCAGCCAAGATTGGGGAGGGGGCATAGAGCAGTACTTC
J: TRBJ2-7
size: few
V: TRBV4-2
D: .

CDR3: CSAVPPGPLSGQPQHF
DNA: TGCAGTGCTGTACCCCCGGGACCCCTGTCCGGTCAGCCCCAGCATTTT
J: TRBJ1-5
size: few
V: TRBV20-1
D: .

CDR3: CASSPPLAGLETQFF
DNA: TGTGCCAGCTCACCACCGCTAGCGGGGTTGGAGACCCAGTTCTTC
J: TRBJ2-1
size: .
V: TRBV18
D: TRBD2

CDR3: CASSQDWGAGSSGYTF
DNA: TGCGCCAGCAGCCAAGATTGGGGGGCAGGGAGTTCTGGCTACACCTTC
J: TRBJ1-2
size: .
V: TRBV4-3
D: .

CDR3: CASSQDRAKNIQYF
DNA: TGTGCCAGCAGCCAGGACAGGGCCAAAAACATTCAGTACTTC
J: TRBJ2-4
size: .
V: TRBV12-3/TRBV12-4
D: TRBD1

CDR3: CASSFRGAGQDEQYF
DNA: TGTGCCAGCAGCTTTCGCGGGGCAGGGCAGGACGAGCAGTACTTC
J: TRBJ2-7
size: many
V: TRBV7-2
D: .